The 14 T cell receptor beta chains in this list originate from one sample, sequenced in a study of beta chain features in type 1 diabetes. Investigators reverse transcribed all isolated RNA, so they sequenced expressed TCRB transcripts. This table comes from immunoSEQ multiplex PCR, and its TCRdb copy is limited to in-frame clones, with some not included. The sample records around 300,000 clones, around 10% being singletons. Sequencing was done on a sample of naive CD4+ T cells from blood. These receptors all come from a woman younger than 45 in good health.

This chain connects TRBV7-6 to TRBJ2-2; D remains unclear. This CDR3 comprises 15 residues. Trimming pared 6 bases from V and 0 bases from J, leaving 11 bases between. CDR1 SGHVS and CDR2 FNYEAQ come from the germline V gene. This CDR3 is CASRRSAPNTGELFF. Written as DNA, the CDR3 is TGTGCCAGCAGAAGGAGCGCGCCGAACACCGGGGAGCTGTTTTTT.

The V gene is TRBV14, the J gene TRBJ2-5; perhaps TRBD1 as D (6 bases). The germline V and J ends were trimmed by 2 bases and 1 base, with 11 bases remaining between them. Germline CDR1 and CDR2: SGHDN and FVKESK. The CDR3 extends over 15 amino acids. The CDR3 sequence is CASSQLTGSQETQYF. For the CDR3, the DNA is TGTGCCAGCAGCCAACTCACAGGGAGCCAAGAGACCCAGTACTTC. Together with reference TRBV14 and TRBJ2-5, the CDR3 gives the full variable domain: EAGVTQFPSHSVIEKGQTVTLRCDPISGHDNLYWYRRVMGKEIKFLLHFVKESKQDESGMPNNRFLAERTGGTYSTLKVQPAELEDSGVYFCASSQLTGSQETQYFGPGTRLLVL.

There are a few counts of this clone. The chain employs TRBV6-6 and TRBJ2-7, with a possible D match to TRBD1 (5 bases). Looked up from germline, CDR1 is MNHNY and CDR2 is SVGAGI (reference sequence). V was pared by 7 bases and J by 2 bases, with 18 bases between. The CDR3 is made up of 15 amino acids. CDR3 region: CASNTHGAKTYEQYF. The CDR3 region has the DNA TGTGCCAGCAACACGCATGGGGCTAAGACCTACGAGCAGTACTTC.

The rearrangement links TRBV7-3 to TRBJ2-3, with a tentative D call TRBD2 (6 bases). Germline V CDR1 and CDR2: SGHTA, FQGTGA. This CDR3 has 14 residues. Trimming left V 8 bases short and J 6 bases short, with 18 bases between. CDR3 DNA sequence: TGTGCCAGCTCAGCGGGCAACACCCTGGATACGCAGTATTTT. This gives the protein CASSAGNTLDTQYF.

This chain uses TRBV7-8 with TRBJ2-7, with unresolved D. The ends were cut back, 1 base at V and 9 bases at J, with 7 bases in the middle. In germline, CDR1 is SGHVS, CDR2 FQNEAQ. This CDR3 region has 11 residues. Here the CDR3 DNA reads TGTGCCAGCAGCTTAGACGTCAGGCAGTACTTC. It specifies CASSLDVRQYF.

Points on this clone: This CDR3 is also generated by other DNA sequences in the sample. The rearrangement joins TRBV28 to TRBJ1-2; no definite D call. The CDR3 covers 12 residues. Trimming removed 3 bases at V and 3 bases at J, with 5 bases between. CDR1 is MDHEN and CDR2 is SYDVKM in the germline V gene. DNA of the CDR3: TGTGCCAGCAGTTTTCGGGACTATGGCTACACCTTC. Its protein is CASSFRDYGYTF.

This clone was observed a few times. The chain uses TRBV19 and TRBJ2-7, with TRBD1 as a possible D gene (6 bases). CDR1 and CDR2 (germline): LNHDA, SQIVND (reference sequence). The ends were cut back, 9 bases at V and 2 bases at J, with 14 bases in the middle. There are 13 residues in the CDR3. The CDR3 region has the DNA TGTGCCAGCTCGGACAGAGGGGCCTACGAGCAGTACTTC. Its protein is CASSDRGAYEQYF.

The CDR3 reads CSVALMNTEAFF. The CDR3 coding sequence is TGCAGCGTTGCACTTATGAACACTGAAGCTTTCTTT. This rearrangement joins TRBV29-1 to TRBJ1-1; D unresolved. Per germline, CDR1 SQVTM and CDR2 ANQGSEA. Trimming left V 4 bases short and J 0 bases short, with 6 bases between. The CDR3 extends over 12 amino acids.

This clone turned up a few times. The rearrangement uses TRBV29-1 and TRBJ2-5; TRBD1 aligns across 7 bases. The CDR3 is 12 amino acids. Germline V lookup: CDR1 SQVTM, CDR2 ANQGSEA. The junction had 6 bases not matched to a gene; V was cut back by 6 bases and J by 5 bases. In nucleotides, the CDR3 is TGCAGCGTGAACAGGGGCGGGGAGACCCAGTACTTC. Its protein product is CSVNRGGETQYF.

The rearrangement uses TRBV7-8 and TRBJ2-6; 9 bases are a match to TRBD2. This CDR3 spans 15 amino acids. V was clipped by 8 bases and J by 4 bases; unmatched bases: 6. Germline CDR1 is SGHVS and CDR2 is FQNEAQ. CDR3 region: CASGTSLSGANVLTF. The CDR3, as DNA: TGTGCCAGCGGGACTAGCTTATCAGGGGCCAACGTCCTGACTTTC.

The chain is built from TRBV29-1 and TRBJ2-7; 7 nucleotides line up with TRBD2. Trimming at V came to 1 base and at J to 4 bases, leaving 4 bases not matched to a gene. The CDR3 covers 13 residues. Germline lookup yields CDR1 SQVTM and CDR2 ANQGSEA. The CDR3 nucleotides are TGCAGCGTTGAAGGTCCGGGGGGATACGAGCAGTACTTC. Amino acids: CSVEGPGGYEQYF.

This rearrangement joins TRBV6-5 to TRBJ1-2; D may be TRBD1 (5 bases). V dropped 8 bases and J dropped 4 bases, with 14 bases sitting between them. The CDR3 contains 13 residues. Germline assignment: CDR1 MNHEY and CDR2 SVGAGI. The CDR3 region has the DNA TGTGCCAGCCGACAACCGGACACCTATGGCTACACCTTC. It specifies CASRQPDTYGYTF.

The V and J genes are TRBV6-6 and TRBJ2-2, with 10 bases lining up with TRBD2. The length of the CDR3 is 16 residues. The V and J ends lost 6 bases and 0 bases, in that order; junction bases with no gene match: 4. Germline lookup yields CDR1 MNHNY and CDR2 SVGAGI (reference sequence). The CDR3, as DNA: TGTGCCAGCAGAGGGACTAGCGAGACGAACACCGGGGAGCTGTTTTTT. Protein product: CASRGTSETNTGELFF.

This chain links TRBV28 with TRBJ1-4; D remains unclear. The V gene's germline CDR1 is MDHEN and CDR2 SYDVKM. The CDR3 has 16 residues. Trimming pared 4 bases from V and 0 bases from J, leaving 12 bases between. The chain's CDR3 is CASSSGSDATNEKLFF. The CDR3 coding sequence is TGTGCCAGCAGTTCGGGGTCCGACGCAACTAATGAAAAACTGTTTTTT.